This T cell receptor beta chain was found in a study of blood T cell repertoires in COVID-19. Study-level background: Samples came from the United States, Italy and Spain, spanning acute and convalescent COVID-19. T cells, B-cell-depleted T cells, or PBMCs supplied cDNA or gDNA.

In the source study's methods: Reference gene primer amplification in the assay estimated nucleated cell counts. Profiling relied on immunoSEQ multiplex PCR, and the TCRdb table lists in-frame clones only, not all of them. That table furnishes V, J and clone size, whereas the DNA furnished D and trimming. This sample has 190,000 or so clones, with roughly 79% found just once. This clone was observed a few times. The source material was peripheral blood. The TCR sequence derives from a human donor with acute or convalescent COVID-19. The donor label of this sample is uncertain.

The CDR3 DNA sequence: TGTGCCAGCAGTCGAGGACAGGGGGCCTACGAGCAGTACTTC. Its protein product is CASSRGQGAYEQYF. V usage is TRBV6-5 and J usage is TRBJ2-7; TRBD1 matches 10 bases. There are 14 residues in the CDR3. Germline loops: CDR1 MNHEY, CDR2 SVGAGI. The J segment lost 2 bases and the V segment lost 5 bases, leaving 3 bases of the junction unmatched.